The 23 T cell receptor beta chains below come from one sample, sequenced in a study of blood T cell repertoires in COVID-19 (dated by TCRdb to the early 2020s). Library construction relied on the immunoSEQ multiplex PCR assay. TCRdb's version of the immuneACCESS table is confined to in-frame rearrangements and falls short of the full clone set. An unresolved V gene accounts for under half of the shortfall where checked; the remainder is of unknown origin. The sample table lists 250,000 to 300,000 clones, roughly four fifths of them with a count of one. The ten top clones hold over 4% of the sample. The sequenced sample was PBMCs or T cells enriched from blood (not recorded which). All receptors come from a man in his forties who had been exposed to COVID-19.

This clone was counted only a few times. This chain's CDR3 is CASRRQGAYEQYF. The CDR3 bases are TGTGCCAGCAGGCGACAGGGGGCTTACGAGCAGTACTTC. V is TRBV6-5 and J is TRBJ2-7; the match to TRBD1 covers 10 bases. The junction had 3 bases not matched to a gene; V was cut back by 6 bases and J by 4 bases. This CDR3 has 13 residues. Germline-derived CDR1 and CDR2 are MNHEY and SVGAGI.

V gene TRBV7-9 combines with J gene TRBJ2-7; weak D call: TRBD2 (6 bases). V lost 1 base, J lost 1 base, and 11 bases lay in between. The CDR3 spans 15 residues. The germline V gene has CDR1 SEHNR and CDR2 FQNEAQ (reference sequence). Here the CDR3 DNA reads TGTGCCAGCAGCTTAGTACCCGGGACTTCCTACGAGCAGTACTTC. Its translation is CASSLVPGTSYEQYF.

The chain has TRBV18 and TRBJ1-4; 8 bases align to TRBD1. V lost 9 bases to trimming and J lost 0 bases; unmatched junction nucleotides: 9. The CDR3 is 16 residues long. The germline gives CDR1 KGHSH, CDR2 LQKENI. CDR3 coding DNA: TGTGCCAGTTCGGACAGGGCTGTTGCAACTAATGAAAAACTGTTTTTT. Protein: CASSDRAVATNEKLFF.

This chain links TRBV6-5 with TRBJ1-5, with D maybe TRBD1 (6 bases). The V gene lost 6 bases and the J gene lost 5 bases, with 11 bases spanning the gap. There are 13 residues in the CDR3. Germline V gene data show CDR1 as MNHEY and CDR2 as SVGAGI. CDR3 loop: CASSPGTYQPQHF. The CDR3 coding sequence is TGTGCCAGCAGCCCCGGGACATATCAGCCCCAGCATTTT.

V gene TRBV3-1 (or the pseudogene TRBV3-2) combines with J gene TRBJ2-1, with 9 nucleotides matching TRBD1. The CDR3 spans 19 residues. V shed 0 bases and J 0 bases; nucleotides not matched to a gene: 9. The V gene's germline CDR1 is LGHDT and CDR2 YNNKEL (reference sequence). This CDR3 reads CASSQDLPTGGFSYNEQFF. CDR3 nucleotide sequence: TGTGCCAGCAGCCAAGATCTTCCGACAGGGGGGTTCTCCTACAATGAGCAGTTCTTC.

For this clone: This CDR3 is also generated by other DNA sequences in the sample. This chain uses TRBV18 with TRBJ1-2, with D possibly matching TRBD1 (5 bases). This CDR3 region has 12 residues. V was trimmed by 3 bases and J by 8 bases, leaving 10 bases between them. Looked up from germline, CDR1 is KGHSH and CDR2 is LQKENI. CDR3 in DNA: TGTGCCAGCTCACCGACGGGGGACGGCTACACCTTC. It specifies CASSPTGDGYTF.

V usage is TRBV5-1 and J usage is TRBJ2-1; TRBD2 matches 15 bases. V lost 0 bases and J lost 10; bases outside the gene matches: 5. Germline V gene lookup returns CDR1 SGHRS and CDR2 YFSETQ. This CDR3 spans 16 amino acids. The CDR3 DNA sequence: TGCGCCAGCAGCTTGGGAACTGGACTAGCGGGAGGGGAGCAGTTCTTC. Translated: CASSLGTGLAGGEQFF.

This clone has at least ten counts. The genes are TRBV7-6 and TRBJ2-2; 9 bases are shared with TRBD2. The CDR3 has 16 amino acids. Germline CDR1 SGHVS, CDR2 FNYEAQ. The ends lost 1 base at V and 7 bases at J; junction bases unmatched: 7. This CDR3 reads CASSLEASGNVGELFF. In DNA, the CDR3 is TGTGCCAGCAGCTTAGAGGCTAGCGGGAACGTCGGGGAGCTGTTTTTT.

This chain uses TRBV7-3 with TRBJ2-5, with 7 bases that match TRBD1. The germline V gene has CDR1 SGHTA and CDR2 FQGTGA. CDR3 length equals 14 residues. V lost 5 bases to trimming and J lost 0 bases; unmatched junction nucleotides: 3. CDR3 amino acids: CASSRTGNQETQYF. CDR3 in DNA: TGTGCCAGCAGCCGGACAGGCAACCAAGAGACCCAGTACTTC.

The chain combines TRBV7-9 with TRBJ1-5; no definite D call. Trimming cost V 3 bases and J 7 bases, with 10 bases left between them. CDR1 and CDR2 (germline): SEHNR, FQNEAQ (reference sequence). CDR3 length: 13 residues. CDR3: CASSFDRRQPQHF. The DNA for the CDR3 is TGTGCCAGCAGCTTTGACCGGAGGCAGCCCCAGCATTTT.

The chain employs TRBV9 and TRBJ2-1; possible D gene TRBD2, 5 bases. CDR1 is SGDLS, CDR2 YYNGEE, per germline. Trimming cost V 2 bases and J 9 bases, with 12 bases left between them. This CDR3 is 13 amino acids long. The CDR3 is CASSVTGDSEQFF. The CDR3, as DNA: TGTGCCAGCAGCGTTACCGGGGATAGTGAGCAGTTCTTC.

The rearrangement uses TRBV6-2 or TRBV6-3 and TRBJ2-1; the match to TRBD2 covers 7 bases. The trim removed 4 bases at V and 2 bases at J, leaving 5 bases unmatched. From germline, CDR1 is MNHEY and CDR2 SVGEGT. The CDR3 contains 15 residues. The CDR3 bases are TGTGCCAGCAGTTTGGCGGGAGAGACCTACAATGAGCAGTTCTTC. The encoded protein is CASSLAGETYNEQFF.

V is TRBV19 and J is TRBJ2-7; TRBD2 aligns across 8 bases. The V gene's germline CDR1 is LNHDA and CDR2 SQIVND (reference sequence). The CDR3 runs to 13 residues. V was pared by 8 bases and J by 6 bases, with 9 bases of the junction left unmatched. DNA for the CDR3: TGTGCCAGTCAACCCGGGACTAGAGGCGAGCAGTACTTC. Amino acid sequence: CASQPGTRGEQYF.

The V and J genes are TRBV7-3 and TRBJ2-1; the match to TRBD2 covers 11 bases. Trimming took 5 bases from V and 10 from J; bases not matched to a gene: 4. Germline loops: CDR1 SGHTA, CDR2 FQGTGA. The CDR3 covers 13 residues. The CDR3 DNA follows: TGTGCCAGCAGCCCAGCTAGCGGGAGGGAGCAGTTCTTC. Translating it yields CASSPASGREQFF. The whole variable domain, filled in from reference TRBV7-3 and TRBJ2-1, reads GAGVSQTPSNKVTEKGKYVELRCDPISGHTALYWYRQSLGQGPEFLIYFQGTGAADDSGLPNDRFFAVRPEGSVSTLKIQRTERGDSAVYLCASSPASGREQFFGPGTRLTVL.

This rearrangement joins TRBV12-5 to TRBJ2-3; a weak D match, TRBD2 (5 bases). This CDR3 contains 15 residues. Germline lookup yields CDR1 LGHNT and CDR2 FRNRAP. V lost 0 bases to trimming and J lost 9 bases, with 16 bases between them. CDR3 sequence: CASGLVPPVGETQYF. CDR3 sequence (DNA): TGTGCTAGTGGTTTGGTCCCCCCCGTGGGAGAGACGCAGTATTTT.

The chain couples TRBV12-3 or TRBV12-4 to TRBJ1-2, with D possibly TRBD1 on 5 matching bases. The V end lost 5 bases, the J end lost 4 bases, and 11 bases lay between the germline ends. The CDR3 consists of 13 residues. Here the CDR3 reads CASSRGTAYGYTF. The CDR3 bases are TGTGCCAGCAGTCGCGGGACGGCCTATGGCTACACCTTC.

This clone was recorded a few times. Other DNA sequences of this sample code for an identical CDR3. The gene calls are TRBV18 and TRBJ1-4; 7 nucleotides align to TRBD1. Per the germline V gene, CDR1 is KGHSH and CDR2 is LQKENI. This CDR3 comprises 13 residues. V shed 4 bases and J 8 bases; nucleotides not matched to a gene: 4. The CDR3: CASSRGQEEKLFF. The DNA of the CDR3 is TGTGCCAGCTCACGTGGACAGGAGGAAAAACTGTTTTTT.

The rearrangement uses TRBV7-2 and TRBJ2-1, with 12 bases fitting TRBD2. From germline, CDR1 is SGHTA and CDR2 FQGNSA. This CDR3 is built from 17 residues. The ends lost 5 bases at V and 6 bases at J; junction bases unmatched: 11. CDR3 DNA sequence: TGTGCCAGCAGCCTACGGACTAGCGGGAACCTGCCCAATGAGCAGTTCTTC. Residues: CASSLRTSGNLPNEQFF. Filled out from reference TRBV7-2 and TRBJ2-1, the complete variable domain reads GAGVSQSPSNKVTEKGKDVELRCDPISGHTALYWYRQSLGQGLEFLIYFQGNSAPDKSGLPSDRFSAERTGGSVSTLTIQRTQQEDSAVYLCASSLRTSGNLPNEQFFGPGTRLTVL.

This chain uses TRBV19 with TRBJ2-1; TRBD1 agrees at 9 bases. The V gene end was trimmed by 9 bases and the J gene end by 8 bases; junction bases not matched to a gene: 14. This CDR3 has 15 amino acids. Germline values: CDR1 LNHDA, CDR2 SQIVND (reference sequence). The CDR3 spells CASNTPGQGWDEQFF. For the CDR3, the DNA is TGTGCCAGCAATACTCCGGGACAGGGATGGGATGAGCAGTTCTTC.

The chain has TRBV12-3 or TRBV12-4 and TRBJ2-7; TRBD2 matches at 7 bases. V lost 6 bases, J lost 5 bases, and 1 base stayed unmatched. The CDR3 sequence is 11 residues long. CDR3 loop: CASRAGHEQYF. The CDR3, as DNA: TGTGCCAGCAGAGCGGGACACGAGCAGTACTTC.

The rearrangement links TRBV7-9 to TRBJ2-3; D is ambiguous. This CDR3 has 14 amino acids. Trimming left V 4 bases short and J 0 bases short, with 8 bases between. Per germline, CDR1 SEHNR and CDR2 FQNEAQ (reference sequence). The CDR3 DNA is TGTGCCAGCAGCTCAACCACTAGCACAGATACGCAGTATTTT. Translated: CASSSTTSTDTQYF.

The genes are TRBV5-4 and TRBJ2-1; no definite D call. This CDR3 has 13 amino acids. The germline V and J ends were trimmed by 0 bases and 4 bases, with 5 bases remaining between them. CDR1 is SGHNT and CDR2 is YYREEE in the germline V gene (reference sequence). The CDR3 spells CASSLEQYNEQFF. In nucleotides, the CDR3 is TGTGCCAGCAGCTTGGAACAGTACAATGAGCAGTTCTTC.

In regard to this clone: Other DNA sequences within the sample encode an identical CDR3. V and J are TRBV27 and TRBJ1-5, with a tentative D call TRBD1 (6 bases). Germline V CDR1 and CDR2: MNHEY, SMNVEV (reference sequence). Trimming removed 3 bases from V and 7 bases from J, with 13 bases in between. The CDR3 sequence is 14 residues long. The CDR3 sequence is CASSFLGAGQPQHF. In DNA, the CDR3 is TGTGCCAGCAGTTTTTTGGGGGCGGGCCAGCCCCAGCATTTT.